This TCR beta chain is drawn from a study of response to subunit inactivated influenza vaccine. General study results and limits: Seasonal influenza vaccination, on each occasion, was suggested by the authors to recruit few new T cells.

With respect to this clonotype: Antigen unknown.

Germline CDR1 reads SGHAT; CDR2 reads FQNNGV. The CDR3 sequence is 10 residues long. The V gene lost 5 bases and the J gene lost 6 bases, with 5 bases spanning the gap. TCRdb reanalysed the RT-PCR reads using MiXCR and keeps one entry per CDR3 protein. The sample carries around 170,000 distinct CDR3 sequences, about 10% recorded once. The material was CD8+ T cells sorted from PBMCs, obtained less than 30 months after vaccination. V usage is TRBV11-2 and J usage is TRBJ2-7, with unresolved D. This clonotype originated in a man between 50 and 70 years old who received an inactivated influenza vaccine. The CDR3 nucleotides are TGTGCCAGCAGCGACGGCGAGCAGTACTTC. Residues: CASSDGEQYF.